Shown below are 21 T cell receptor beta chains from a single sample sequenced in a study of blood T cell repertoires in COVID-19. Sequencing was performed with immunoSEQ multiplex PCR; in TCRdb, only in-frame clones are kept and a portion is missing. There are under 250,000 clones in the sample; roughly 85% occur only once, and 5% to 6.5% lies in the top ten. Source material: peripheral blood. These receptors came from a man aged 45-65 years with COVID-19, enrolled during active disease.

The J gene is TRBJ2-1, the V gene TRBV9, with 10 bases aligning to TRBD2. In germline, CDR1 is SGDLS, CDR2 YYNGEE. The V segment lost 4 bases and the J segment 8 bases; nucleotides outside the gene matches: 9. There are 15 residues in the CDR3. The CDR3 protein is CASSPTPSGGDEQFF. In DNA, the CDR3 is TGTGCCAGCAGCCCCACCCCTAGCGGGGGTGATGAGCAGTTCTTC.

The rearrangement links TRBV3-1 (or the pseudogene TRBV3-2) to TRBJ2-7; a possible D gene is TRBD1 (6 bases). V lost 5 bases, J lost 6 bases, and 20 bases lay in between. CDR1 LGHDT and CDR2 YNNKEL come from the germline V gene (reference sequence). The CDR3 is 15 amino acids. The CDR3 loop reads CASSVGGKRICEQYF. CDR3 in DNA: TGTGCCAGCAGCGTTGGGGGCAAGCGGATCTGCGAGCAGTACTTC.

V is TRBV7-2 and J is TRBJ2-7; 7 positions agree with TRBD2. This CDR3 comprises 14 residues. The V gene's germline CDR1 is SGHTA and CDR2 FQGNSA. The V and J ends lost 5 bases and 1 base, in that order; junction bases with no gene match: 5. As DNA, the CDR3 is TGTGCCAGCAGCACAGCGGGGCCTTCCTACGAGCAGTACTTC. It translates to CASSTAGPSYEQYF.

The chain carries TRBV4-2 and TRBJ2-7; possibly TRBD1 for D (5 bases). V dropped 1 base and J dropped 6 bases, with 10 bases sitting between them. Germline assignment: CDR1 LGHNA and CDR2 YNFKEQ. The CDR3 contains 13 residues. The CDR3 region is CASSQVVRGEQYF. CDR3 bases: TGTGCCAGCAGCCAAGTGGTAAGGGGCGAGCAGTACTTC.

The chain recombines TRBV20-1 with TRBJ2-1; TRBD2 matches 12 bases. With V trimmed by 3 bases and J by 7 bases, 7 bases remained unmatched. Looked up from germline, CDR1 is DFQATT and CDR2 is SNEGSKA (reference sequence). This CDR3 region has 15 residues. The CDR3 sequence is CSASPGLAGRNEQFF. The CDR3 region has the DNA TGCAGTGCTAGTCCTGGACTAGCGGGGAGGAATGAGCAGTTCTTC.

The genes are TRBV7-9 and TRBJ2-5; TRBD2 matches at 8 bases. This CDR3 spans 15 amino acids. The germline gives CDR1 SEHNR, CDR2 FQNEAQ (reference sequence). V was pared by 1 base and J by 5 bases, with 6 bases of the junction left unmatched. In DNA, the CDR3 is TGTGCCAGCAGCTTAGTTGCGGGGGGTTTGGAGACCCAGTACTTC. Translating it yields CASSLVAGGLETQYF. The full variable domain, its missing parts supplied by reference TRBV7-9 and TRBJ2-5, is DTGVSQNPRHKITKRGQNVTFRCDPISEHNRLYWYRQTLGQGPEFLTYFQNEAQLEKSRLLSDRFSAERPKGSFSTLEIQRTEQGDSAMYLCASSLVAGGLETQYFGPGTRLLVL.

This chain connects TRBV12-3 or TRBV12-4 to TRBJ2-3; D is uncertain. This CDR3 spans 11 amino acids. Between the trimmed V and J ends, which lost 9 bases and 4 bases, there was a span of 8 bases. The CDR3, as DNA: TGTGCCAGTAAATTGTCAGATACGCAGTATTTT. Its translation: CASKLSDTQYF.

This clone was observed a handful of times. The gene calls are TRBV9 and TRBJ2-7, with D hard to call. Per germline, CDR1 SGDLS and CDR2 YYNGEE. With 0 bases removed from V and 3 bases from J, the gap between germline ends came to 10 bases. This CDR3 is built from 14 residues. CDR3: CASSVGGEIYEQYF. The CDR3 DNA reads TGTGCCAGCAGCGTAGGTGGAGAAATCTACGAGCAGTACTTC.

About this clone: The sample carries other DNA sequences with the same CDR3. This chain joins TRBV24-1 and TRBJ2-3; 15 bases match TRBD2. The length of the CDR3 is 18 residues. J lost 0 bases, V lost 1 base, and 1 base had no gene match. Per germline, CDR1 KGHDR and CDR2 SFDVKD. CDR3 coding DNA: TGTGCCACCAGTGATTTAGGGACTAGCGGGGGGAGCACAGATACGCAGTATTTT. Translation: CATSDLGTSGGSTDTQYF.

There are a few counts of this clone. V and J are TRBV6-5 and TRBJ2-3, with 7 nucleotides matching TRBD1. With 8 bases clipped from V and 1 base from J, the junction kept 6 bases outside the gene matches. Germline V gene data show CDR1 as MNHEY and CDR2 as SVGAGI. The CDR3 extends over 14 amino acids. The CDR3 spells CASVKTGGTDTQYF. The CDR3 coding sequence is TGTGCCAGCGTTAAAACAGGGGGCACAGATACGCAGTATTTT.

This clone was seen more than once but under ten times. The rearrangement joins TRBV6-2 or TRBV6-3 to TRBJ2-1; 9 bases match TRBD2. Germline V gives CDR1 MNHEY, CDR2 SVGEGT. CDR3 size: 14 residues. Trimming cost V 4 bases and J 4 bases; bases outside gene matches: 2. The CDR3 spells CASSLAGVYNEQFF. The CDR3 DNA is TGTGCCAGCAGTTTAGCGGGGGTGTACAATGAGCAGTTCTTC.

CDR3 in DNA: TGTGCCAGCAGCTTATTAGCGGGGGGTCTCGATACGCAGTATTTT. It specifies CASSLLAGGLDTQYF. This rearrangement joins TRBV7-2 to TRBJ2-3, with 10 bases identical to TRBD2. This CDR3 contains 15 residues. Unmatched junction bases numbered 5, after V lost 2 bases and J lost 6 bases. Germline V gene data show CDR1 as SGHTA and CDR2 as FQGNSA.

The V gene is TRBV27, the J gene TRBJ1-5, with TRBD1 matching over 7 bases. This CDR3 region has 16 residues. The trim removed 0 bases at V and 3 bases at J, leaving 5 bases unmatched. Germline values: CDR1 MNHEY, CDR2 SMNVEV (reference sequence). The CDR3, as DNA: TGTGCCAGCAGTTTATCTGCAGGGGGATTCAATCAGCCCCAGCATTTT. Its protein is CASSLSAGGFNQPQHF.

V usage is TRBV7-9 and J usage is TRBJ1-1, with TRBD1 identical over 7 bases. Per germline, CDR1 SEHNR and CDR2 FQNEAQ (reference sequence). Trimming at V came to 5 bases and at J to 0 bases, leaving 6 bases not matched to a gene. The CDR3 extends over 15 amino acids. CDR3 amino acids: CASSLPTGLNTEAFF. Written as DNA, the CDR3 is TGTGCCAGCAGCCTCCCGACAGGGTTGAACACTGAAGCTTTCTTT.

This clone was counted between two and nine times. The genes are TRBV9 and TRBJ2-6, with 12 bases fitting TRBD1. Germline CDR1 reads SGDLS; CDR2 reads YYNGEE. CDR3 size: 17 residues. V dropped 4 bases and J dropped 4; count of bases not matched to a gene: 6. The CDR3 DNA reads as TGTGCCAGCAGCATCGGGACAGGGGGCGGAGGGGCCAACGTCCTGACTTTC. Translation gives CASSIGTGGGGANVLTF. Drawing the rest from reference TRBV9 and TRBJ2-6, the complete variable domain is DSGVTQTPKHLITATGQRVTLRCSPRSGDLSVYWYQQSLDQGLQFLIQYYNGEERAKGNILERFSAQQFPDLHSELNLSSLELGDSALYFCASSIGTGGGGANVLTFGAGSRLTVL.

The CDR3 reads CASSAGQTLEQYF. The CDR3 region has the DNA TGTGCCAGTAGTGCCGGACAGACCTTAGAGCAGTACTTC. The V gene is TRBV19, the J gene TRBJ2-7, with D perhaps TRBD1 (6 bases). Trimming removed 5 bases from V and 7 bases from J, with 15 bases in between. There are 13 residues in the CDR3. CDR1 and CDR2 from the germline V gene are LNHDA and SQIVND (reference sequence). The complete variable domain, with remaining parts taken from reference TRBV19 and TRBJ2-7, reads DGGITQSPKYLFRKEGQNVTLSCEQNLNHDAMYWYRQDPGQGLRLIYYSQIVNDFQKGDIAEGYSVSREKKESFPLTVTSAQKNPTAFYLCASSAGQTLEQYFGPGTRLTVT.

This chain links TRBV20-1 with TRBJ1-5; tentative D call: TRBD1 (6 bases). The CDR3 totals 13 residues. Germline values: CDR1 DFQATT, CDR2 SNEGSKA (reference sequence). V gave up 3 bases and J gave up 7 bases, with 13 bases separating them. In nucleotides, the CDR3 is TGCAGTGCTAGTTCAGGGGTTATGCAGCCCCAGCATTTT. It is translated as CSASSGVMQPQHF.

The CDR3 DNA sequence: TGTGCCAGCAAGGGACAGCCGAGTAACTATGGCTACACCTTC. Translation: CASKGQPSNYGYTF. J is TRBJ1-2 and V is TRBV6-5, with 7 bases identical to TRBD1. Germline-derived CDR1 and CDR2 are MNHEY and SVGAGI. The CDR3 sequence is 14 residues long. V dropped 7 bases and J dropped 1; count of bases not matched to a gene: 6.

This clone has only a few counts. This chain joins TRBV5-1 and TRBJ1-6; D might be TRBD1 (5 bases). V gave up 3 bases and J gave up 0 bases, with 7 bases separating them. In germline, CDR1 is SGHRS, CDR2 YFSETQ. CDR3 length: 15 amino acids. The CDR3 reads CASSSQGSYNSPLHF. CDR3 DNA sequence: TGCGCCAGCAGCTCCCAGGGCTCCTATAATTCACCCCTCCACTTT.

CDR3 DNA sequence: TGTGCCAGCAGCCATAGTTCGAGCGGGGGCCACGAGCAGTACTTC. Its protein product is CASSHSSSGGHEQYF. The chain has TRBV3-1 (or the pseudogene TRBV3-2) and TRBJ2-7; TRBD2 agrees at 8 bases. The CDR3 consists of 15 residues. CDR1 is LGHDT and CDR2 is YNNKEL in the germline V gene (reference sequence). The J segment lost 5 bases and the V segment lost 3 bases, leaving 9 bases of the junction unmatched.

This sequence joins TRBV19 and TRBJ2-3; D is undetermined. Trimming cost V 5 bases and J 4 bases, with 13 bases left between them. The CDR3 loop spans 14 amino acids. Germline V gene data show CDR1 as LNHDA and CDR2 as SQIVND (reference sequence). CDR3 amino acids: CASSPQRHPDTQYF. The CDR3 DNA is TGTGCCAGTAGTCCGCAAAGACACCCAGATACGCAGTATTTT. Full variable domain (missing parts from reference TRBV19 and TRBJ2-3): DGGITQSPKYLFRKEGQNVTLSCEQNLNHDAMYWYRQDPGQGLRLIYYSQIVNDFQKGDIAEGYSVSREKKESFPLTVTSAQKNPTAFYLCASSPQRHPDTQYFGPGTRLTVL.